These T cell receptor beta chains were read from a single sample in a study of Ad26.COV2.S vaccination and SARS-CoV-2 variants. TCRdb's table, derived via immunoSEQ multiplex PCR, lists solely in-frame clones and lacks some. The table has 380,000 or so clones, approximately 83% seen once. Sequenced material: peripheral blood, taken in a trial of Ad26.COV2.S vaccine versus placebo. Receptors originate from a person between 18 and 65 years old who received the Ad26.COV2.S COVID-19 vaccine or a placebo. Each CDR3 is given with its conserved first and last residue. The D gene is left open where the match is weak. A clone size is listed for some rows: how often the clone was seen (once, few, many), or a class if it is expanded.

v_call	d_call	j_call	clone_size	cdr3_nt	cdr3_aa
TRBV7-9	.	TRBJ1-1	.	TGTGCCAGCAGCTTTGAGGGACTGAACACTGAAGCTTTCTTT	CASSFEGLNTEAFF
TRBV7-9	.	TRBJ2-2	.	TGTGCCAGCAGCAAGGGGGCCGGGGAGCTGTTTTTT	CASSKGAGELFF
TRBV25-1	.	TRBJ1-2	once	TGTGCCAGCAGTGACCAGTCCGGGTCTAGTGGTGGCTACACCTTC	CASSDQSGSSGGYTF
TRBV5-5	.	TRBJ1-6	.	TGTGCCAGCAGCTGGGAGGGCAGCGGTTCACCCCTCCACTTT	CASSWEGSGSPLHF
TRBV18	TRBD1	TRBJ2-7	.	TGTGCCAGCTCCCCCGGGACAGGGACCCCCGAGCAGTACTTC	CASSPGTGTPEQYF
TRBV2	.	TRBJ1-1	.	TGTGCCAGCAGTGCACAGGGCCCCCCTGAAGCTTTCTTT	CASSAQGPPEAFF
TRBV27	.	TRBJ2-7	.	TGTGCCAGCAGTTTCTCCGGGACGTGGGCCTACGAGCAGTACTTC	CASSFSGTWAYEQYF
TRBV11-2	TRBD1	TRBJ2-1	once	TGTGCCAGCACCCTACTTTCAGGGGGAGAGTACAATGAGCAGTTCTTC	CASTLLSGGEYNEQFF
TRBV18	.	TRBJ1-2	.	TGTGCCAGCTCGGCAGGCGGGGGCTACACCTTC	CASSAGGGYTF
TRBV6-2/TRBV6-3	TRBD1	TRBJ1-2	.	TGTGCCAGCAGTTATCGAGGGGGCGTATATGGCTACACCTTC	CASSYRGGVYGYTF
TRBV30	.	TRBJ2-3	.	TGTGCCTGGAGTGTCGGGGGGCGAGGACTTCTTCTCACAGATACGCAGTATTTT	CAWSVGGRGLLLTDTQYF
TRBV2	.	TRBJ2-7	.	TGTGCCAGCAGGGCTCCCCCCCGGGGCGAGCAGTACTTC	CASRAPPRGEQYF
TRBV7-9	TRBD1	TRBJ2-7	few	TGTGCCAGCAGCTTACTGGACAGGGCGACTCGGGAGCAGTACTTC	CASSLLDRATREQYF
TRBV27	TRBD1	TRBJ2-2	.	TGTGCCAGCAGCCATCGGGACAGTTATACCGGGGAGCTGTTTTTT	CASSHRDSYTGELFF
TRBV5-4	.	TRBJ2-3	.	TGTGCCAGCAGCTTGTCAGCTATAGATACGCAGTATTTT	CASSLSAIDTQYF
TRBV9	TRBD2	TRBJ2-5	.	TGTGCCAGCAGCGTAGCTACGGTGACTAGCGGGAGGGCCGAGACCCAGTACTTC	CASSVATVTSGRAETQYF
TRBV15	.	TRBJ1-5	.	TGTGCCACCAGCAGAGAGACGGGTTTCGGCAATCAGCCCCAGCATTTT	CATSRETGFGNQPQHF
TRBV27	.	TRBJ1-5	.	TGTGCCAGCAGTTTTGCAGGGGAGGGTCAGCCCCAGCATTTT	CASSFAGEGQPQHF
TRBV29-1	.	TRBJ1-2	.	TGCAGCGTCGCTGACGGCTCCTATGGCTACACCTTC	CSVADGSYGYTF